The 9 T cell receptor beta chains reported below all come from one sample, sequenced in a study of T-cell reconstitution after alpha-beta-depleted transplantation in children. The TCRbeta library was prepared with unique molecular identifiers. MiXCR, applied by TCRdb to the PCR reads, yields one record per CDR3 protein. This sample has 610,000 or so distinct CDR3 sequences, with approximately 30% found just once. This specimen consisted of PBMCs, obtained before TCRalphabeta/CD19-depleted stem cell transplant. These receptors originate from a boy in the first two years of life with Wiskott-Aldrich syndrome, due to receive a stem cell transplant.

J is TRBJ2-1 and V is TRBV5-1; 8 nucleotides match TRBD1. The CDR3 runs 16 residues. Germline V lookup: CDR1 SGHRS, CDR2 YFSETQ. J was trimmed by 7 bases and V by 3 bases; bases with no gene match: 12. CDR3 coding DNA: TGCGCCAGCAGCTCCCGGCAGGGGGCATGGGGTAATGAGCAGTTCTTC. As protein: CASSSRQGAWGNEQFF. Full variable domain (remainder filled in from reference TRBV5-1 and TRBJ2-1): KAGVTQTPRYLIKTRGQQVTLSCSPISGHRSVSWYQQTPGQGLQFLFEYFSETQRNKGNFPGRFSGRQFSNSRSEMNVSTLELGDSALYLCASSSRQGAWGNEQFFGPGTRLTVL.

A note on this clonotype: This CDR3 is missing its conserved last phenylalanine or tryptophan, likely due to a read error. This sequence joins TRBV9 and TRBJ2-3, with 12 bases that match TRBD2. The CDR3 covers 16 residues. Germline V gene data show CDR1 as SGDLS and CDR2 as YYNGEE. The junction had 6 bases not matched to a gene; V was cut back by 3 bases and J by 4 bases. The CDR3 DNA is TGTGCCAGCAGCGGTACTAGCGGGAGGCGGGCAGATACGCAGTATTCT. Translating gives CASSGTSGRRADTQYS.

V is TRBV6-4 and J is TRBJ1-1; perhaps TRBD1 as D (5 bases). The CDR3 length is 13 residues. The germline V gene encodes CDR1 MRHNA and CDR2 SNTAGT. The V gene lost 7 bases and the J gene lost 6 bases, with 15 bases spanning the gap. The CDR3 spells CASKIRQGAEAFF. The DNA for the CDR3 is TGTGCCAGCAAGATCCGGCAGGGTGCTGAAGCTTTCTTT.

This clonotype occurred a few times. The chain couples TRBV15 to TRBJ2-4; a possible D gene is TRBD2 (5 bases). Trimming took off 1 base at V and 9 bases at J, with 13 bases between the two ends. The length of the CDR3 is 14 residues. Germline V gives CDR1 LNHNV, CDR2 YYDKDF (reference sequence). The CDR3 reads CATSRGEIYGIQYF. CDR3 DNA: TGTGCCACCAGCAGAGGGGAGATCTACGGCATTCAGTACTTC.

This clonotype was seen only a few times. The chain employs TRBV28 and TRBJ2-7; TRBD2 might be the D (6 bases). There are 17 residues in the CDR3. Trimming pared 4 bases from V and 5 bases from J, leaving 24 bases between. Looked up from germline, CDR1 is MDHEN and CDR2 is SYDVKM. CDR3 loop: CASSSEARGKGKDEQYF. The CDR3 coding sequence is TGTGCCAGCAGTTCGGAGGCACGGGGGAAGGGGAAGGACGAGCAGTACTTC.

The V gene is TRBV7-2, the J gene TRBJ2-3; TRBD2 matches 7 bases. V lost 5 bases to trimming and J lost 1 base; unmatched junction nucleotides: 9. Germline V CDR1 and CDR2: SGHTA, FQGNSA. The CDR3 contains 16 residues. CDR3 DNA sequence: TGTGCCAGCAGCCGATATACTAGCGCCCGCACAGATACGCAGTATTTT. This codes for CASSRYTSARTDTQYF.

This clonotype turned up a few times. The gene calls are TRBV20-1 and TRBJ2-3; D is possibly TRBD2 (5 bases). With 0 bases removed from V and 0 bases from J, the gap between germline ends came to 10 bases. This CDR3 contains 15 residues. Germline CDR1 DFQATT, CDR2 SNEGSKA (reference sequence). The CDR3: CSARDSSFSTDTQYF. The DNA for the CDR3 is TGCAGTGCTAGAGACTCTAGCTTTAGCACAGATACGCAGTATTTT.

The V and J genes are TRBV7-2 and TRBJ1-1; D gene uncertain. The CDR3 is made up of 13 amino acids. V was clipped by 4 bases and J by 5 bases, with 11 bases between them. Germline values: CDR1 SGHTA, CDR2 FQGNSA. In nucleotides, the CDR3 is TGTGCCAGCAGCTCGGTTTTGGGGACTGAAGCTTTCTTT. It translates to CASSSVLGTEAFF.

This rearrangement joins TRBV5-1 to TRBJ2-7, with D hard to call. This CDR3 is built from 14 residues. Germline V CDR1 and CDR2: SGHRS, YFSETQ. V lost 7 bases and J lost 6, with 20 bases in between. CDR3 protein: CASQRTMGYGEQYF. The CDR3 DNA follows: TGCGCCAGCCAACGGACCATGGGTTATGGCGAGCAGTACTTC.